This record covers a single T cell receptor (beta chain). Its target is unknown. Preparation of TRB cDNA libraries relied on 5' RACE carrying UMI labels. Reanalyzing the 5' RACE reads, TCRdb keeps one entry per CDR3 protein, without DNA. This sample's clone table lists 8,000 to 10,000 distinct CDR3 sequences. This sample was included in a study of CXCR3-negative and CXCR3-positive naive CD8 T cells. General observations from the study: TRBV-TRBJ usage was alike in naive CXCR3-negative and CXCR3-positive cells but differed in memory cells.

Germline V gene data show CDR1 as DFQATT and CDR2 as SNEGSKA (reference sequence). CDR3 length: 16 amino acids. Sequenced sample: naive CXCR3- CD8+ T cells from blood. Subset of the sample: CD45RO-CCR7+CD27+CD95- naive CD8+ T cells lacking CXCR3 (TNR3-). J is TRBJ2-2 and V is TRBV20-1; with no DNA, the TCRdb D assignment of TRBD2 cannot be verified. This clonotype was obtained from a human donor in good health. Some clones in this sample may be carry-over from other donors' samples. The CDR3 spells CSARDEADTNTGELFF.